This record looks at one TCR beta chain sequence and its context. There are 14 residues in the CDR3. CDR1 is MNHEY, CDR2 SVGEGT, per germline. Trimming cost V 5 bases and J 5 bases; bases outside gene matches: 9. A second PCR, run for 7 to 11 cycles, used a sample-barcoded 5' primer plus a J-beta primer mix. Each cDNA molecule was tagged by a template-switch adaptor with 12 random nucleotides. Individual samples furnished no less than 3 million CDR3-containing paired-end reads apiece. Using its own MiXCR run on the 5' RACE reads, TCRdb lists one record per CDR3 protein. The data show 1.5 million to 2 million distinct CDR3 sequences, roughly 32% seen once. The record originates from a study of blood T cells in healthy people across ages. Across the whole study: Template switching picked up about one barcoded beta molecule for each two T cells.

Roughly 10 milliliters of peripheral blood were drawn from each donor into EDTA-treated tubes. The rearrangement joins TRBV6-2 or TRBV6-3 to TRBJ2-7; TRBD2 aligns across 7 bases. This TCR was sampled from a woman under 40 in good health. Sequenced material: blood. The DNA for the CDR3 is TGTGCCAGCAGTCCCGGGGGGACGAGGAACGAGCAGTACTTC. Its protein is CASSPGGTRNEQYF.